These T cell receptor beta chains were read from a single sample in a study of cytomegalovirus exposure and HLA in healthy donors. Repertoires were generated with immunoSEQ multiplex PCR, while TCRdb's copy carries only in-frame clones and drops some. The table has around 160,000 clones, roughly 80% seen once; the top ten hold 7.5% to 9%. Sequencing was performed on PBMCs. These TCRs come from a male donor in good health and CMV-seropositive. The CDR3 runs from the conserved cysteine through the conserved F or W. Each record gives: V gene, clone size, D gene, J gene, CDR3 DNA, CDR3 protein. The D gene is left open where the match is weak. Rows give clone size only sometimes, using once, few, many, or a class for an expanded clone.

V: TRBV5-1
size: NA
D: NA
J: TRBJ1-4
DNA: TGCGCCAGCAGCTTGCCGGGGAATAATGAAAAACTGTTTTTT
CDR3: CASSLPGNNEKLFF

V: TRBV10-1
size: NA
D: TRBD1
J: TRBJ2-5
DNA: TGCGCCAGCAGCCGGGGACAGGCGGGGGAGACCCAGTACTTC
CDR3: CASSRGQAGETQYF

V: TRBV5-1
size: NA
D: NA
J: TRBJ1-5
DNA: TGCGCCAGCAGCTTAGCAGGGGATCAGCCCCAGCATTTT
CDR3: CASSLAGDQPQHF

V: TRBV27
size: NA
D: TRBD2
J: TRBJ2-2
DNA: TGTGCCAGCAGTGAAGCTAGCGGGAGGGCCGACGGGGAGCTGTTTTTT
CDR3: CASSEASGRADGELFF

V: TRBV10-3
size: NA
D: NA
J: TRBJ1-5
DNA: TGTGCCATCAGTGAGTCTAGGGCGCGACCTAGGGAGGATCAGCCCCAGCATTTT
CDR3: CAISESRARPREDQPQHF

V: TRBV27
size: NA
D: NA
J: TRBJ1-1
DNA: TGTGCCAGCAGTTTATCGCCAGGGCCGAACACTGAAGCTTTCTTT
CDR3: CASSLSPGPNTEAFF

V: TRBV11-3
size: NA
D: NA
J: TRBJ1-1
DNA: TGTGCCAGCAGCTCCGGTCGCGGTACTGAAGCTTTCTTT
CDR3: CASSSGRGTEAFF

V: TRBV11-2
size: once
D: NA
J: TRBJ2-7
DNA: TGTGCCAGCAGCTTAGGGCGGAACAACTACGAGCAGTACTTC
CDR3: CASSLGRNNYEQYF

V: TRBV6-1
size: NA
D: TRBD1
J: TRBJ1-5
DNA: TGTGCCAGCAGTGAACGGGGACAGGGCTACAATCAGCCCCAGCATTTT
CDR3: CASSERGQGYNQPQHF

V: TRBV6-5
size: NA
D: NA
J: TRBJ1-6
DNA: TGTGCCAGCAGCCAGGCCGGGGTTGGCTCACCCCTCCACTTT
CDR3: CASSQAGVGSPLHF

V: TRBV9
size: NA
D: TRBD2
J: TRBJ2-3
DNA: TGTGCCAGCAGCGAGTGGGGCGGGAGGGCCTCGGCAGATACGCAGTATTTT
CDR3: CASSEWGGRASADTQYF

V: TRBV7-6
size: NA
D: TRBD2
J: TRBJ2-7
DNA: TGTGCCAGCAGCTTAGAAACTAGCGGGGGACTGGAGCAGTACTTC
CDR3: CASSLETSGGLEQYF

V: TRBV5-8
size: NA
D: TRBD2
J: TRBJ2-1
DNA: TGTGCCAGCAGCTTGGGAGTACTAGCGGGGTCGTACAATGAGCAGTTCTTC
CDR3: CASSLGVLAGSYNEQFF

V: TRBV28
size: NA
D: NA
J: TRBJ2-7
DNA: TGTGCCAGCAGACAACTAGTTAAGAGATACGAGCAGTACTTC
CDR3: CASRQLVKRYEQYF

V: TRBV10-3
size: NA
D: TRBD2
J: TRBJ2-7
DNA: TGTGCCATCAGTGAAAGAGCTAGCGGGAACGACGAGCAGTACTTC
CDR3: CAISERASGNDEQYF

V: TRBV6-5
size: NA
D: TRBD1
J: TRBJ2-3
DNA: TGTGCCAGCAGTTCCGGACAGGGGGCGCGGGCAGATACGCAGTATTTT
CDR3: CASSSGQGARADTQYF

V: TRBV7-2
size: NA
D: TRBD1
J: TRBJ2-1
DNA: TGTGCCAGCAGCTCCCGGACAGGGGTCAACAATGAGCAGTTCTTC
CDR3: CASSSRTGVNNEQFF

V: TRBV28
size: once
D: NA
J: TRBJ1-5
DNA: TGTGCCAGCAGTCCTAATCAGCCCCAGCATTTT
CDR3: CASSPNQPQHF

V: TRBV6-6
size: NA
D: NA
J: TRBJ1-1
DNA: TGTGCCAGCAGTCTGGGGGGAGGGAGGGACACTGAAGCTTTCTTT
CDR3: CASSLGGGRDTEAFF

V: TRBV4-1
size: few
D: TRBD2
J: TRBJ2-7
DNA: TGCGCCAGCAGCCAAGTAGCGGGAGGACGCTACGAGCAGTACTTC
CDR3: CASSQVAGGRYEQYF

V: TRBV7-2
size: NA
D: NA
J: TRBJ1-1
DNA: TGTGCCAGCAGCACCCGAACAGGGTTCGGCACTGAAGCTTTCTTT
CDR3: CASSTRTGFGTEAFF

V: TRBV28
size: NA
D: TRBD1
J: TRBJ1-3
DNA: TGTGCCAGCAGGGGACAGGCCAGAGGAAACACCATATATTTT
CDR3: CASRGQARGNTIYF

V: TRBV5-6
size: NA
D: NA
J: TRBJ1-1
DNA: TGTGCCAGCAGCGGGGACACTCCGAAGGCTGAAGCTTTCTTT
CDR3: CASSGDTPKAEAFF

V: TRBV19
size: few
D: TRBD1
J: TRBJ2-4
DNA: TGTGCCAGTAGTGCGTCGACAGGGCCGTACTTC
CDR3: CASSASTGPYF

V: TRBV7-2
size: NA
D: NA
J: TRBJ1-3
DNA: TGTGCCAGCAGCTCGTCCGGGGGGGGATACTCTGGAAACACCATATATTTT
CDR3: CASSSSGGGYSGNTIYF

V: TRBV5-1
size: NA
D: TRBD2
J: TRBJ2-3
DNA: TGCGCCAGCAGCTTGCTGACTAGCGGAAGCACAGATACGCAGTATTTT
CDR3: CASSLLTSGSTDTQYF

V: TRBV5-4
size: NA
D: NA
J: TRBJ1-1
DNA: TGTGCCAGCAGCTTGGTGGGCGCAGGGCTGATCAACACTGAAGCTTTCTTT
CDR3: CASSLVGAGLINTEAFF

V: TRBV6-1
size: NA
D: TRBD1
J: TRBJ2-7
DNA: TGTGCCAGCAGTGAGGGGACAGGGACCTACGAGCAGTACTTC
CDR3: CASSEGTGTYEQYF

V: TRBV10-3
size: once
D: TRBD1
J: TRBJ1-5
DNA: TGTGCCATCAGTGAGTCGGCAGGGGGAGGCAATCAGCCCCAGCATTTT
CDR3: CAISESAGGGNQPQHF

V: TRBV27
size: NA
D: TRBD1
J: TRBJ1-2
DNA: TGTGCCAGCAGTCGTTACCTCGGGGACAGAGCGAGTAACACCTTC
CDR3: CASSRYLGDRASNTF

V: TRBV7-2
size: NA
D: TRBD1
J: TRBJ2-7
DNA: TGTGCCAGCAGCTCCAGGCCCGGGACAGACGTCTACGAGCAGTACTTC
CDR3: CASSSRPGTDVYEQYF

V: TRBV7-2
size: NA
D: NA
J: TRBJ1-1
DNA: TGTGCCAGCAGCTTAATCGAGGGCACTGAAGCTTTCTTT
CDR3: CASSLIEGTEAFF

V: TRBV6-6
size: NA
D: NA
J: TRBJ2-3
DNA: TGTGCCAGCAGTCCACCAGAATCCGATACGCAGTATTTT
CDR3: CASSPPESDTQYF

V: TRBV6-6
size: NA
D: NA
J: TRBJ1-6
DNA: TGTGCCAGCTCCGAGGCGCGGGGGAATAATTCACCCCTCCACTTT
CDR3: CASSEARGNNSPLHF

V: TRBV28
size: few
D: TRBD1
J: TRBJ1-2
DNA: TGTGCCAGCAGGGGACAGGGGGTAGGCTACACCTTC
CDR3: CASRGQGVGYTF

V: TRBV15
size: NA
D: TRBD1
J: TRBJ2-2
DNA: TGTGCCACCAGCAGAGACACCAGACAGGGTGGGACCGGGGAGCTGTTTTTT
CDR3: CATSRDTRQGGTGELFF

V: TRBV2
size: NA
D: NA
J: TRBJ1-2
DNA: TGTGCCAGCAGAGTTGGACATGGCTATGGCTACACCTTC
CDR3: CASRVGHGYGYTF

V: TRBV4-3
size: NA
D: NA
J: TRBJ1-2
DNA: TGCGCCAGCAGCCAACAACAAGACAGCTATGGCTACACCTTC
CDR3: CASSQQQDSYGYTF

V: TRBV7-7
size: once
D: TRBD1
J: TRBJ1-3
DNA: TGTGCCAGCAGCTTAGGTCTTGGCCAGGGGGCTGGCACCATATATTTT
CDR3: CASSLGLGQGAGTIYF

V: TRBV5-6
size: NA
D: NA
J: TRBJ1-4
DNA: TGTGCCAGCAGCTTGTGGGCTATGGAAAAACTGTTTTTT
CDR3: CASSLWAMEKLFF

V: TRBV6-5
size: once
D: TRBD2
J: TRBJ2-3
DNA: TGTGCCAGCAGCAGACTAGCGGGGGACACAGATACGCAGTATTTT
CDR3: CASSRLAGDTDTQYF

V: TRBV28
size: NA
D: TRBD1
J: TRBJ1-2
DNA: TGTGCCAGCAGGCCCGGGACAGGGCCCTTACTCTATGGCTACACCTTC
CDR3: CASRPGTGPLLYGYTF

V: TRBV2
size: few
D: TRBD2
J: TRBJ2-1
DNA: TGTGCCAGCACCTTTCTAGCGGGGGAAGACAATGAGCAGTTCTTC
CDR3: CASTFLAGEDNEQFF

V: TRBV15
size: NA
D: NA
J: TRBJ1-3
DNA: TGTGCCACCAGCAGCGGTACCGGAAACACCATATATTTT
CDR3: CATSSGTGNTIYF

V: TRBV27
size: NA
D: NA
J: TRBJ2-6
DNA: TGTGCCAGCAGTCCCGGGGGAGGCGAGGAAAGTAGCTCTGGGGCCAACGGCCTGACTTTC
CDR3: CASSPGGGEESSSGANGLTF

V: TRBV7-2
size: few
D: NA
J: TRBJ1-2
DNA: TGTGCCAGCAGCTCAACAGTCTCCGTCTATGGCTACACCTTC
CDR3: CASSSTVSVYGYTF

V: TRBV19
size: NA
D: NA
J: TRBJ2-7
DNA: TGTGCCAGTAGTACCCGGGACTTCTCCTACGAGCAGTACTTC
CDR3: CASSTRDFSYEQYF

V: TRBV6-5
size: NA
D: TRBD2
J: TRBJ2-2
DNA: TGTGCCAGCAGGGAAGGGACTAGCGCCGGGGAGCTGTTTTTT
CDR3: CASREGTSAGELFF

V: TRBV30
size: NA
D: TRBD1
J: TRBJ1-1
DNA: TGTGCCTGGAGTCCTGACAGGGGCCCGCTGAACACTGAAGCTTTCTTT
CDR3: CAWSPDRGPLNTEAFF

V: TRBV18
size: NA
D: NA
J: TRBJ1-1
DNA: TGTGCCAGCCGGCGACAGAGTACTGAAGCTTTCTTT
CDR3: CASRRQSTEAFF

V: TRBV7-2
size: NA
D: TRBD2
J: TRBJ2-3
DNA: TGTGCCAGCAGCTCCGCTAGCGGACACACAGATACGCAGTATTTT
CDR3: CASSSASGHTDTQYF

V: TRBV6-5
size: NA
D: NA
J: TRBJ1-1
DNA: TGTGCCAGCAGGGACAGTGGATTCACTGAAGCTTTCTTT
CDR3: CASRDSGFTEAFF

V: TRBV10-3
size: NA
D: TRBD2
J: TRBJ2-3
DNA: TGTGCCATCAGTGAACCTCGAGCGGGGCACACAGATACGCAGTATTTT
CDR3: CAISEPRAGHTDTQYF

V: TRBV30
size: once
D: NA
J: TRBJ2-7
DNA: TGTGCCTGGACTTCCGACCGGCGGGCCTACGAGCAGTACTTC
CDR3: CAWTSDRRAYEQYF

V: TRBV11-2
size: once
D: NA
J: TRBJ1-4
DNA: TGTGCCAGCAGCGACAGGTTTGCGGGCGCAACTAATGAAAAACTGTTTTTT
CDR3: CASSDRFAGATNEKLFF

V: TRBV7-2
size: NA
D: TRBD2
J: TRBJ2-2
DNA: TGTGCCAGCAGCTTAGGACTAGCGGGGGGAACGAACACCGGGGAGCTGTTTTTT
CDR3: CASSLGLAGGTNTGELFF

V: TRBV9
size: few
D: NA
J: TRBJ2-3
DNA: TGTGCCAGCAATAAAGGGGGGGCCGGGGCAGATACGCAGTATTTT
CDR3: CASNKGGAGADTQYF

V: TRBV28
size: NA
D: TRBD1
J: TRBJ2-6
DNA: TGTGCCACCCACCAGGGGACAGGAGTCTCTGGGGCCAACGTCCTGACTTTC
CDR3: CATHQGTGVSGANVLTF